This T cell receptor (beta chain) was identified in a study of post-analysis software for immune sequencing data. This clonotype was seen a handful of times. As yet, its antigen is unknown. Findings and caveats of the study: Among roughly 5 TRBV segments more frequent in patients than controls were TRBV5-6, TRBV5-1 and TRBV20-1. Among multiple sclerosis patients, normalized Chao1 diversity was significantly below that of controls. F measure grouped same-batch samples tightly together.

Prepared libraries of TCR beta cDNA carried unique molecular identifiers. The T cell input of roughly 0.9 to 11 million gave about half a million cDNA molecules. TCRdb re-analysed the PCR reads in MiXCR, keeping a single row per CDR3 protein. The sample shows approximately 250,000 distinct CDR3 sequences, around 34% of them seen only once. Losses at the gene ends were 6 bases for V and 7 bases for J; bases not matched to a gene: 9. There are 13 residues in the CDR3. Germline values: CDR1 SQVTM, CDR2 ANQGSEA. V and J are TRBV29-1 and TRBJ1-1, with 9 nucleotides matching TRBD1. The sequence was collected from a girl between 5 and 17 years old with multiple sclerosis. The sequencing input was blood. The CDR3 DNA sequence: TGCAGCGTGCGCCCCGGGACAGGGAATGAAGCTTTCTTT. Translation: CSVRPGTGNEAFF.